The entry below describes one TCR beta chain. These data originate in a study of cytomegalovirus exposure and HLA in healthy donors. The wider study: The Caucasian-associated ancestry cluster contained 81% of the 300 to 400 genotyped donors.

It was with 60 Vbeta and 13 Jbeta primers that the PCR ran. Using immunoSEQ multiplex PCR, the repertoire was profiled, and TCRdb retains in-frame clones only, with some absent. The sample lists about 110,000 clones, 55% to 70% seen once, with 2.2% in the top ten. V gave up 2 bases and J gave up 13 bases; unmatched junction bases: 19. The V gene's germline CDR1 is MNHNS and CDR2 SASEGT. This CDR3 spans 17 amino acids. The V call is TRBV6-1, the J call TRBJ2-1; 8 positions match TRBD1. Sequenced sample: PBMCs. This TCR derives from a woman in her twenties or thirties in good health and CMV-seronegative. The CDR3 here is CASSERGSTGQGSVQFF. CDR3 nucleotide sequence: TGTGCCAGCAGTGAAAGGGGGTCAACTGGACAGGGCAGCGTTCAGTTCTTC.